These T cell receptor beta chains were read from a single sample in a study of post-analysis software for immune sequencing data. One entry per CDR3 protein results from TCRdb running MiXCR on the PCR reads. Of more than 500,000 distinct CDR3 sequences in the sample, around 36% were seen once. What was sequenced was blood. These receptors all stem from a girl younger than 18 with multiple sclerosis. CDR3s include the opening cysteine and the closing phenylalanine or tryptophan. D genes are given only for firm matches. Clone size is given for some rows only: seen once, a few or many times, or a class if the clone is expanded.

DNA	CDR3	size	length	J	V	D
TGCAGTGCTAGAGCGAGGGGGCCAGAGACCCAGTACTTC	CSARARGPETQYF	.	13	TRBJ2-5	TRBV20-1	TRBD1
TGTGCCAGCAGTTTAGGGGTATTCAATGAGCAGTTCTTC	CASSLGVFNEQFF	few	13	TRBJ2-1	TRBV12-3/TRBV12-4	.
TGCGCCAGCAGCTTGGTTGTGGGACCAAACACTGAAGCTTTCTTT	CASSLVVGPNTEAFF	.	15	TRBJ1-1	TRBV5-1	.
TGTGCCAGCAGCTTTTCGCCCGGGGCAGGGCTCAATGAGCAGTTCTTC	CASSFSPGAGLNEQFF	few	16	TRBJ2-1	TRBV13	.
TGTGCCAGCATAAAGGCCAGCGGGGGCACCGGGGAGCTGTTTTTT	CASIKASGGTGELFF	.	15	TRBJ2-2	TRBV7-9	TRBD2
TGCGCCAGCAGCGCCGGCGGGACCCAGTACTTC	CASSAGGTQYF	few	11	TRBJ2-5	TRBV5-1	.
TGCAGTGCTAGAGGGGACATTGCGTTTAGCACAGATACGCAGTATTTT	CSARGDIAFSTDTQYF	.	16	TRBJ2-3	TRBV20-1	.
TGTGCCAGCAGCTATAGACCAGGGGAGACCCAGTTCTTC	CASSYRPGETQFF	once	13	TRBJ2-1	TRBV11-1	.
TGTGCCGCCGCGAGGGGACAGGGTGCCTACGAGCAGTACTTC	CAAARGQGAYEQYF	many	14	TRBJ2-7	TRBV10-3	TRBD1
TGTGCCAGCAGCCTGAGAGGGGGGACTACGGGTAACTATGGCTACACCTTC	CASSLRGGTTGNYGYTF	.	17	TRBJ1-2	TRBV3-1	.
TGTGCCAGCAGCTTAGGAGAGCTTCCAATGGTGTTCTTC	CASSLGELPMVFF	.	13	TRBJ2-1	TRBV7-9	.
TGCAGCGTTGACCCCGACAGGCGTCCCTATGGCTACACCTTC	CSVDPDRRPYGYTF	.	14	TRBJ1-2	TRBV29-1	.
TGCGCCAGCAGCTTGTTCGGGGCCAACGTCCTGACTTTC	CASSLFGANVLTF	many	13	TRBJ2-6	TRBV5-1	.
TGCAGCGGTTGGAGGGACACCTTC	CSGWRDTF	once	8	TRBJ1-2	TRBV29-1	.
TGCAGCGTGACACTTGCGTCGCAAGAGACCCGGTACTTC	CSVTLASQETRYF	.	13	TRBJ2-5	TRBV29-1	.
TGTGCCAGCGGAGGGCCTAATACGCAGTATTTT	CASGGPNTQYF	.	11	TRBJ2-3	TRBV12-3/TRBV12-4	.
TGTGCCAGCAGCCAAGATCCCAGGTCACACTACATGGAAGCTTTCTTT	CASSQDPRSHYMEAFF	few	16	TRBJ1-1	TRBV4-2	.
TGTGCCAGCAGCTTAGGGCAGACAGGGAATCTTCCCCAGCATTTT	CASSLGQTGNLPQHF	.	15	TRBJ1-5	TRBV7-8	TRBD1
TGCGCCAGCAGCTCCGGACTAGCGGGGGGAAGGTACAATGAGCAGTTCTTC	CASSSGLAGGRYNEQFF	.	17	TRBJ2-1	TRBV5-1	TRBD2
TGTACCACCAGCGCCGGGGTCTCCTACGAGCAGTACTTC	CTTSAGVSYEQYF	.	13	TRBJ2-7	TRBV24-1	.
TGTGCCAGCAGTTATGCACAGGGGGTAGATACGCAGTATTTT	CASSYAQGVDTQYF	.	14	TRBJ2-3	TRBV6-5	TRBD1
TGTGCCACCAGCAGAGATTTGGGTGGGGGCGGGGGTGAGCAGTTCTTC	CATSRDLGGGGGEQFF	.	16	TRBJ2-1	TRBV15	.
TGTGCCAGCAGCTTGGTTTCTTCGCTGGACCCTAACTATGGCTACACCTTC	CASSLVSSLDPNYGYTF	.	17	TRBJ1-2	TRBV5-5	.
TGCAGTGCTAGAGAGACCCTCGTTCTGGACAGGCCAAACTATGGCTACACCTTC	CSARETLVLDRPNYGYTF	few	18	TRBJ1-2	TRBV20-1	TRBD1
TGTGCCACCAGCAGTAGGACAGGGAGCTCCTATAATTCACCCCTCCACTTT	CATSSRTGSSYNSPLHF	few	17	TRBJ1-6	TRBV15	TRBD1
TGCGCCAGCAGCCAAGGACAGGACGTCTCCTATGGCTACACCTTC	CASSQGQDVSYGYTF	.	15	TRBJ1-2	TRBV5-1	TRBD1
TGTGCCAGCAGCTCCCAGGGAAGTCAGCCCCAGCATTTT	CASSSQGSQPQHF	few	13	TRBJ1-5	TRBV7-2	.
TGCAGTGCTATGGGTGGTGAGACCCAGTACTTC	CSAMGGETQYF	few	11	TRBJ2-5	TRBV20-1	.
TGTGCCAGCAGTCCCGACAGGGGGCCCGCCGGGGGCTACACCTTC	CASSPDRGPAGGYTF	few	15	TRBJ1-2	TRBV12-3/TRBV12-4	TRBD1
TGCGCCAGCAGCTCCGGGCGGAGGGCCTTCACAGATACGCAGTATTTT	CASSSGRRAFTDTQYF	.	16	TRBJ2-3	TRBV5-1	.
TGTGCCAGCAGCTTGGAGTCAGGAGGGGAAGAGACCCAGTACTTC	CASSLESGGEETQYF	.	15	TRBJ2-5	TRBV12-3/TRBV12-4	.
TGTGCCAGCAGCTTAGGGACTACCCGTTCCTACGAGCAGTACTTC	CASSLGTTRSYEQYF	few	15	TRBJ2-7	TRBV7-8	.
TGTGCCAGCAGTGATCCTGAAGCTTTCTTT	CASSDPEAFF	.	10	TRBJ1-1	TRBV6-4	.
TGTGCCAGCAGCTTATTCCAAGCTAATGAAAAACTGTTTTTT	CASSLFQANEKLFF	.	14	TRBJ1-4	TRBV7-6	.
TGCGCCAGCAGCTCCGGGACAGGGGATAGCAATCAGCCCCAGCATTTT	CASSSGTGDSNQPQHF	.	16	TRBJ1-5	TRBV5-1	TRBD1
TGTGCCAGCAGTATTGGTTTGGATACGCAGTATTTT	CASSIGLDTQYF	few	12	TRBJ2-3	TRBV6-2/TRBV6-3	.
TGTGCCAGCAGTATTACAGGGGCTAGCGCCGGGGAGCTGTTTTTT	CASSITGASAGELFF	.	15	TRBJ2-2	TRBV12-3/TRBV12-4	.
TGCAGTGTCCCGAGATGGGTAGGGGAGACCCAGTACTTC	CSVPRWVGETQYF	few	13	TRBJ2-5	TRBV20-1	.
TGTGCCACCAGCAGATGGGACAGGGGACTCACAGATACGCAGTATTTT	CATSRWDRGLTDTQYF	once	16	TRBJ2-3	TRBV15	TRBD1
TGTGCCAGCAGCTTAGATATGTCTGGCGGGGGCCGCGCTGGCGAGACCCAGTACTTC	CASSLDMSGGGRAGETQYF	few	19	TRBJ2-5	TRBV7-6	.
TGTGCCAGCAGCCTAGGGGGGGGCCAAGGGACTCAGTACTTC	CASSLGGGQGTQYF	.	14	TRBJ2-7	TRBV4-2	.
TGCAGCGTGTTACCGCGATGGGGGCCTGGGCTCGAGACCCAGTACTTC	CSVLPRWGPGLETQYF	.	16	TRBJ2-5	TRBV29-1	.
TGCAGTGCTAGGAGGGACATCACAGATACGCAGTATTTT	CSARRDITDTQYF	few	13	TRBJ2-3	TRBV20-1	.
TGCGCCAGCAGCTTGGTGGGACAGGGAGGAGAGACCCAGTACTTC	CASSLVGQGGETQYF	few	15	TRBJ2-5	TRBV5-1	TRBD1
TGTGCCAGCAGTTGGACTAGCGGGGGGCGGGAGACCCAGTGCTTC	CASSWTSGGRETQCF	.	15	TRBJ2-7	TRBV6-5	TRBD2
TGCGCCGGCAGTTCCACTTCTAACTATGGTTACACCTTC	CAGSSTSNYGYTF	.	13	TRBJ1-2	TRBV10-2	.
TGTGCCAGCAGTCGGGAAGGTCGGGACACTGAAGCTTTCTTT	CASSREGRDTEAFF	.	14	TRBJ1-1	TRBV4-2	.
TGCAGTGCTAGTTTTCCTGCTAACTATGGCTACACCTTC	CSASFPANYGYTF	few	13	TRBJ1-2	TRBV20-1	.
TGTGCCAGCAGCCCAGGGTCGACAGGGGGCCACGGTCAGCCCCAGCATTTT	CASSPGSTGGHGQPQHF	.	17	TRBJ1-5	TRBV7-9	TRBD1
TGTGCCAGCAGCTTAGGCCGGGGCTGGCAAGAGACCCAGTACTTC	CASSLGRGWQETQYF	.	15	TRBJ2-5	TRBV7-9	.
TGTGCCAGCAGCTATGTCGGGACAGGGAAGGAGACCCAGTACTTC	CASSYVGTGKETQYF	.	15	TRBJ2-5	TRBV5-4	TRBD1
TGCGCCAGCAGCCAATTGCCCGGACAGGAGGACGAGCAGTACTTC	CASSQLPGQEDEQYF	few	15	TRBJ2-7	TRBV4-1	TRBD1
TGTGCCATCAGTGATAGCCGCACAGCGGGGGGGGAAGAGACCCAGTACTTC	CAISDSRTAGGEETQYF	.	17	TRBJ2-5	TRBV10-3	TRBD2
TGCGCCAGCAGCCGCTCGGGGATCCCTGAAGCTTTCTTT	CASSRSGIPEAFF	few	13	TRBJ1-1	TRBV5-1	.
TGCGCCAGCACCCTGTTAGCGGGGGGGCGTGAGACCCAGTACTTC	CASTLLAGGRETQYF	.	15	TRBJ2-5	TRBV5-1	TRBD2
TGTGCCAGCAGGGGGGGGCGCGTGGAGACCCAGTACTTC	CASRGGRVETQYF	.	13	TRBJ2-5	TRBV12-3/TRBV12-4	.
TGCAGTGCCGGGACGGGTTATAGCAATCAGCCCCAGCATTTT	CSAGTGYSNQPQHF	few	14	TRBJ1-5	TRBV20-1	.
TGTGCCATCAGCCCCTTTTATGGCGGGGGGGGATACACAGATACGCAGTATTTT	CAISPFYGGGGYTDTQYF	.	18	TRBJ2-3	TRBV10-3	TRBD2
TGTGCCGGCAGCCAAAGCAGGGGTCTCAGCAATCAGCCCCAGCATTTT	CAGSQSRGLSNQPQHF	.	16	TRBJ1-5	TRBV7-9	.
TGCAGTGCTAGAGATTCGGGCGGGGTAGGAGGTGCGCGAGGCTACACCTTC	CSARDSGGVGGARGYTF	few	17	TRBJ1-2	TRBV20-1	.